This TCR beta chain was retrieved from a study of tumor-infiltrating lymphocytes in primary liver carcinoma. The V gene's germline CDR1 is MNHNS and CDR2 SASEGT. Trimming left V 3 bases short and J 1 base short, with 13 bases between. There are 15 residues in the CDR3. Unsorted bulk tissue (roughly 18-32 mg) underwent RNA and DNA co-extraction. Starting material of roughly 550 ng total RNA yielded TCR beta cDNA via a constant-region primer. Libraries for TCR beta were built through three nested multiplex PCR rounds, which together made up a slightly modified ARM-PCR procedure. A C-beta reverse primer and TRBV1-TRBV30 forward primers served in each of the first two PCR rounds, at 9 to 10 cycles apiece. MiXCR, run by TCRdb on the multiplex PCR reads, gives a single entry per CDR3 protein. The sample holds around 54,000 distinct CDR3 sequences, 60% to 75% seen once.

V usage is TRBV6-1 and J usage is TRBJ2-7; D possibly corresponds to TRBD2 (5 bases). The sequenced sample was liver tumor tissue from sampling region 2. Specified subset: tumor region T2, inferior pole. This receptor was identified in a man aged 35 to 55 with primary liver carcinoma and hepatitis B virus infection. CDR3 sequence reads: CASSDGSGPSYEQYF. CDR3 nucleotide sequence: TGTGCCAGCAGTGATGGGAGCGGACCTTCCTACGAGCAGTACTTC.